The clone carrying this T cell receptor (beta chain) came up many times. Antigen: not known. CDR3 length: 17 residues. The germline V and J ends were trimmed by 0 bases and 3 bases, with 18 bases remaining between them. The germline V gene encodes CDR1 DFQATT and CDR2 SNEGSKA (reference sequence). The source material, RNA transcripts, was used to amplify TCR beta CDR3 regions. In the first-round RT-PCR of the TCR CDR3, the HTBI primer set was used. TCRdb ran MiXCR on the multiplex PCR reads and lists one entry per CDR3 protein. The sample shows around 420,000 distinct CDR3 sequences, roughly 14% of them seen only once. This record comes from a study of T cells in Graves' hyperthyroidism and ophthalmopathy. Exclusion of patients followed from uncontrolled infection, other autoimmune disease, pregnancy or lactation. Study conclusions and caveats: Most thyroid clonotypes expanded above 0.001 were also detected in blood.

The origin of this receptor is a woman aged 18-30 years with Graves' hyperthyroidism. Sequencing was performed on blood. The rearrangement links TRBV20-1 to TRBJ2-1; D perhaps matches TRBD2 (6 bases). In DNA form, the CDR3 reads TGCAGTGCTAGAGATCACCGGGGGACCCGGGGCTACAATGAGCAGTTCTTC. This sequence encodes CSARDHRGTRGYNEQFF.